This T cell receptor (beta chain) was profiled in a study of monozygotic twins with inflammatory bowel disease. The CDR3 sequence is 14 residues long. The germline CDR1 and CDR2 sequences are DFQATT and SNEGSKA (reference sequence). Added by template switching were UMIs that each held a 6-nucleotide sample barcode. Each CDR3 protein gets one entry in TCRdb, which reprocessed the 5' RACE reads and gives no DNA. Recorded here are around 190,000 distinct CDR3 sequences; the top ten clones represent roughly 1.5%. A remark on this clonotype: Its matching antigen is unknown.

Broader study findings: Support was absent for any single strong signal or clonotype linked to IBD. In patient repertoires, differing immunosuppressive treatments may have added some variability.

The material sequenced was blood. The chain uses TRBV20-1 and TRBJ1-2; the D gene TCRdb calls, TRBD1, cannot be checked with no DNA. The receptor was isolated from a human donor with ulcerative colitis or Crohn's disease, or a healthy co-twin of an affected twin (not recorded which). The CDR3 is CSARAPGQVAGYTF.